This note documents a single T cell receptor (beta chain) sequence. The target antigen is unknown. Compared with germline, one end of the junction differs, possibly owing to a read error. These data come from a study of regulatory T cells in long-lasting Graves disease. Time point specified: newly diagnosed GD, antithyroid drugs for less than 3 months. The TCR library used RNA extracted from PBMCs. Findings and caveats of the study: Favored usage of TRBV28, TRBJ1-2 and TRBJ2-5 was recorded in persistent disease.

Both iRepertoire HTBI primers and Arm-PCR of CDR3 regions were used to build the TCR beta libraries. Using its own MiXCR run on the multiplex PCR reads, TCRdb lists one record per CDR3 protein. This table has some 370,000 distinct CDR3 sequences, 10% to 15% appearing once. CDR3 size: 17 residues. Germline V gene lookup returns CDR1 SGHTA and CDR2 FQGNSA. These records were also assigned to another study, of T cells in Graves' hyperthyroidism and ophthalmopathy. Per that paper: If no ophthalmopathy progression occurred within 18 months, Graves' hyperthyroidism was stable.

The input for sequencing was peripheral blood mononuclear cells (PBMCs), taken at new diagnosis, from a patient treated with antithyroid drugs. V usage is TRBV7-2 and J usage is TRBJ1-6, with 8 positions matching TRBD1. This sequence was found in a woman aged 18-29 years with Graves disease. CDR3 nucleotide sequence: TGCGCCAGCAGCCAAGACAGGGGCAGCTCCTATAATTCACCCCCCCACTTT. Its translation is CASSQDRGSSYNSPPHF.